This T cell receptor (beta chain) emerged from a study of T cell clonotyping in hematopoietic cell transplantation. Points from the study as a whole: Pathologically expanded recipient clonotypes increased progressively from day 30 to day 180 as diversity fell.

Measured with immunoSEQ multiplex PCR; TCRdb has only the in-frame clones, and not every one. The sample has 9,500 to 15,000 clones; almost 50% are singletons. Germline V CDR1 and CDR2: SNHLY, FYNNEI. The CDR3 runs to 15 residues. V shed 2 bases, J shed 10 bases, and the junction held 5 bases outside the gene matches. The sample holds one count of this clone. Antigen specificity is unknown. This clonotype originated in a man aged 50-60 years in good health. Some clones in this sample may be carry-over from other donors' samples. Sequencing was performed on peripheral blood mononuclear cells. V usage is TRBV2 and J usage is TRBJ2-1; 13 nucleotides line up with TRBD2. CDR3 DNA sequence: TGTGCCAGCAGTGAAAATCGGGGACTAGCGGGGGAGCAGTTCTTC. It encodes CASSENRGLAGEQFF.